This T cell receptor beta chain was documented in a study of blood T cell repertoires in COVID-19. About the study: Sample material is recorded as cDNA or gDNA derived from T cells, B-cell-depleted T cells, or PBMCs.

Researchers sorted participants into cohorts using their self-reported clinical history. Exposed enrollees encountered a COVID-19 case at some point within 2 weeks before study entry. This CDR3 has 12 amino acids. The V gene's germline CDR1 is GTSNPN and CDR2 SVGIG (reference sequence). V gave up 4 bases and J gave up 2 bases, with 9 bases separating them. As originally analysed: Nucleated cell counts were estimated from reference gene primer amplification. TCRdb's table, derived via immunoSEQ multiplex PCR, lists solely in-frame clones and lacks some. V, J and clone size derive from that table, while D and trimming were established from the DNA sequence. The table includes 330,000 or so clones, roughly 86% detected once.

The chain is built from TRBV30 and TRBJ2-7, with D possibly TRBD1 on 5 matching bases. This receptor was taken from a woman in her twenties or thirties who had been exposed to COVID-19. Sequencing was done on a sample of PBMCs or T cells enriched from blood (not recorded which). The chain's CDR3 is CAWIRTTYEQYF. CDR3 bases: TGTGCCTGGATAAGGACAACCTACGAGCAGTACTTC. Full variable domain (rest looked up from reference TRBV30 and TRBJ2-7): SQTIHQWPATLVQPVGSPLSLECTVEGTSNPNLYWYRQAAGRGLQLLFYSVGIGQISSEVPQNLSASRPQDRQFILSSKKLLLSDSGFYLCAWIRTTYEQYFGPGTRLTVT.